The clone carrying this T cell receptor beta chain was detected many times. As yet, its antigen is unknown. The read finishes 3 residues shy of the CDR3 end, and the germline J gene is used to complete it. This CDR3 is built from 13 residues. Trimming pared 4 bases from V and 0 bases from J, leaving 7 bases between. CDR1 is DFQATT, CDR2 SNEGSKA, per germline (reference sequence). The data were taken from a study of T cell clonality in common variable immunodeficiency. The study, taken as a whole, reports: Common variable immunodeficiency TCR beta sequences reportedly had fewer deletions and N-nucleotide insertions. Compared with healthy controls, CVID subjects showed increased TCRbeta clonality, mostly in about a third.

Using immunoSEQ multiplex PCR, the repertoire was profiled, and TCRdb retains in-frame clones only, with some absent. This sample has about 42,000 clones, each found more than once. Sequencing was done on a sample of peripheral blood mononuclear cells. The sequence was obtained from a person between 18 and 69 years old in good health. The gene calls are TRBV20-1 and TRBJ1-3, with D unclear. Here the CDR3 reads CSATQSSGNTIYF. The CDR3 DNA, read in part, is TGCAGTGCTACTCAGAGCTCTGGAAACACC.